The 15 T cell receptor beta chains below come from one sample, sequenced in a study of T cell changes during pregnancy in multiple sclerosis. Some clones are missing from TCRdb's copy, which holds only in-frame ones; the method was immunoSEQ multiplex PCR. The profile covers 40,000 or so clones, with approximately 92% appearing a single time and over 20% taken by the ten largest. Sample: CD8+ T cells from peripheral blood mononuclear cells, taken before pregnancy. The receptors originated from a female donor with multiple sclerosis, enrolled in a pregnancy study.

This rearrangement joins TRBV1 to TRBJ2-5; the table's D gene call, TRBD1, was not cross checked with the DNA. The DNA end favors TRBJ2-7, so the J call may be wrong. TRBV1 counts as a pseudogene. This CDR3 is 19 amino acids long. The DNA of the CDR3 is TGCACCAGCAGCCAACCCCATCGACCCGACAGGCCGTCGTTAGCCGAGCAGTACTTC. This gives the protein CTSSQPHRPDRPSLAEQYF.

This sequence joins TRBV11-2 and TRBJ2-2; tentatively, D is TRBD1 (5 bases). V lost 0 bases and J lost 3, with 8 bases in between. The germline V gene encodes CDR1 SGHAT and CDR2 FQNNGV. The CDR3 is 15 residues long. CDR3 nucleotide sequence: TGTGCCAGCAGCTTAGACAGGGTACACACCGGGGAGCTGTTTTTT. It yields the protein CASSLDRVHTGELFF.

This chain links TRBV9 with TRBJ2-7; TRBD1 matches 9 bases. Trimming cost V 2 bases and J 3 bases; bases outside gene matches: 6. This CDR3 comprises 15 residues. CDR1 SGDLS and CDR2 YYNGEE come from the germline V gene. The CDR3 DNA sequence: TGTGCCAGCAGCGTGGGGGGGACAGGGTTCTACGAGCAGTACTTC. Amino acid sequence: CASSVGGTGFYEQYF.

The chain recombines TRBV7-9 with TRBJ2-7, with 8 bases identical to TRBD1. V lost 1 base, J lost 1 base, and 6 bases stayed unmatched. Germline-derived CDR1 and CDR2 are SEHNR and FQNEAQ (reference sequence). This CDR3 contains 16 residues. CDR3 sequence (DNA): TGTGCCAGCAGCTTAGTAGGTCAGGGGGCTTCCTACGAGCAGTACTTC. Encoded protein: CASSLVGQGASYEQYF.

The genes are TRBV28 and TRBJ2-7, with 10 bases fitting TRBD2. From germline, CDR1 is MDHEN and CDR2 SYDVKM. The J segment lost 6 bases and the V segment lost 6 bases, leaving 14 bases of the junction unmatched. This CDR3 spans 16 amino acids. The CDR3 DNA reads as TGTGCCAGCAGCCTTTATAGGCTAGCGGGAGCCTTCGAGCAGTACTTC. This translates into CASSLYRLAGAFEQYF.

The chain carries TRBV5-4 and TRBJ1-2, with 7 positions matching TRBD1. This CDR3 spans 15 amino acids. J lost 8 bases, V lost 4 bases, and 14 bases had no gene match. In germline, CDR1 is SGHNT, CDR2 YYREEE (reference sequence). The CDR3 is CASSREGQATGGYTF. The CDR3 DNA sequence: TGTGCCAGCAGCCGAGAAGGACAGGCAACGGGGGGCTACACCTTC.

V is TRBV4-1 and J is TRBJ1-2; D uncertain. In germline, CDR1 is MGHRA, CDR2 YSYEKL. The CDR3 sequence is 16 residues long. The V and J ends lost 0 bases and 6 bases respectively, with 17 bases between them. The DNA of the CDR3 is TGCGCCAGCAGCCAAGAAATAGGCCAGGAAAGGAATGGCTACACCTTC. Translating it yields CASSQEIGQERNGYTF.

Only one count was recorded for this clone. The rearrangement joins TRBV13 to TRBJ2-7; 11 nucleotides align to TRBD2. The ends lost 1 base at V and 4 bases at J; junction bases unmatched: 3. Germline values: CDR1 PRHDT, CDR2 FYEKMQ (reference sequence). CDR3 length equals 15 residues. CDR3 DNA sequence: TGTGCCAGCAGCTTAGCCACTAGCGGGGGTTACGAGCAGTACTTC. It yields the protein CASSLATSGGYEQYF. Combining the CDR3 with reference TRBV13 and TRBJ2-7 gives the whole variable domain AAGVIQSPRHLIKEKRETATLKCYPIPRHDTVYWYQQGPGQDPQFLISFYEKMQSDKGSIPDRFSAQQFSDYHSELNMSSLELGDSALYFCASSLATSGGYEQYFGPGTRLTVT.

The J gene is TRBJ2-5, the V gene TRBV9; D is perhaps TRBD2 (6 bases). The DNA end favors TRBJ2-7, so the J call may be wrong. The CDR3 runs to 13 residues. Germline lookup yields CDR1 SGDLS and CDR2 YYNGEE. The CDR3 is CASGGTHYYEQYF. CDR3 nucleotide sequence: TGTGCCAGCGGGGGGACTCACTACTACGAGCAGTACTTC.

The chain combines TRBV5-1 with TRBJ2-1; possible D gene TRBD2, 7 bases. Per the germline V gene, CDR1 is SGHRS and CDR2 is YFSETQ. The germline V and J ends were trimmed by 0 bases and 9 bases, with 16 bases remaining between them. This CDR3 has 15 amino acids. The CDR3 reads CASSLDDGRGREQFF. The CDR3 DNA reads as TGCGCCAGCAGCTTGGACGACGGGCGGGGGCGTGAGCAGTTCTTC.

The V gene is TRBV15, the J gene TRBJ2-2, with TRBD2 matching over 8 bases. V shed 6 bases and J 7 bases; nucleotides not matched to a gene: 13. The CDR3 is 16 amino acids. Germline CDR1 and CDR2: LNHNV and YYDKDF (reference sequence). The CDR3 nucleotides read TGTGCCACCAGGCCGACAGACGCGGGGGGCGGCGGGGAGCTGTTTTTT. It specifies CATRPTDAGGGGELFF. The variable domain in full, with the rest retrieved from reference TRBV15 and TRBJ2-2, is DAMVIQNPRYQVTQFGKPVTLSCSQTLNHNVMYWYQQKSSQAPKLLFHYYDKDFNNEADTPDNFQSRRPNTSFCFLDIRSPGLGDTAMYLCATRPTDAGGGGELFFGEGSRLTVL.

This rearrangement joins TRBV6-1 to TRBJ2-7; no clear D gene. The CDR3 loop spans 12 amino acids. With 8 bases removed from V and 4 bases from J, the gap between germline ends came to 12 bases. Germline lookup yields CDR1 MNHNS and CDR2 SASEGT. The CDR3 nucleotides read TGTGCCAGCGGTCAATCCAGATACGAGCAGTACTTC. This encodes CASGQSRYEQYF.

This chain connects TRBV2 to TRBJ2-7; D possibly corresponds to TRBD1 (6 bases). Germline CDR1 is SNHLY and CDR2 is FYNNEI. This CDR3 comprises 15 residues. V lost 6 bases to trimming and J lost 2 bases, with 17 bases between them. CDR3 in amino acids: CASSRGQSAAYEQYF. CDR3 in DNA: TGTGCCAGCAGCCGTGGACAGAGTGCTGCCTACGAGCAGTACTTC. Full variable domain (missing parts from reference TRBV2 and TRBJ2-7): EPEVTQTPSHQVTQMGQEVILRCVPISNHLYFYWYRQILGQKVEFLVSFYNNEISEKSEIFDDQFSVERPDGSNFTLKIRSTKLEDSAMYFCASSRGQSAAYEQYFGPGTRLTVT.

The CDR3 DNA reads TGTGCCAGCAGTTTATTATTGGGACAGGGTTTCCAAGAGACCCAGTACTTC. Translating it yields CASSLLLGQGFQETQYF. The chain has TRBV28 and TRBJ2-5; 9 bases are a match to TRBD1. Trimming cost V 1 base and J 1 base; bases outside gene matches: 7. This CDR3 is built from 17 residues. Germline V gene lookup returns CDR1 MDHEN and CDR2 SYDVKM.

This clone has ten or more counts. This rearrangement joins TRBV5-4 to TRBJ2-3; a possible D gene is TRBD2 (6 bases). Germline V gene lookup returns CDR1 SGHNT and CDR2 YYREEE (reference sequence). V was shortened by 0 bases and J by 3 bases, with 14 bases between the two germline ends. The CDR3 contains 16 residues. The CDR3 region is CASSLEPGVKTDTQYF. In DNA, the CDR3 is TGTGCCAGCAGCTTGGAGCCGGGGGTTAAAACAGATACGCAGTATTTT. Looking up the rest from reference TRBV5-4 and TRBJ2-3 gives the full variable domain: ETGVTQSPTHLIKTRGQQVTLRCSSQSGHNTVSWYQQALGQGPQFIFQYYREEENGRGNFPPRFSGLQFPNYSSELNVNALELDDSALYLCASSLEPGVKTDTQYFGPGTRLTVL.